This T cell receptor beta chain was found in a study of cytomegalovirus exposure and HLA in healthy donors. Whereas donors were nominally healthy upon sampling, unrecorded immune exposures were probable. About this clone itself: Its cognate antigen is unknown.

V shed 1 base and J shed 9 bases, with 13 bases lying between them. The CDR3 extends over 14 amino acids. Germline V gene sequence: CDR1 LGHNA, CDR2 YNFKEQ. Study conclusions and caveats: Later analysis found that TCR beta chains associated with HLA were more clonally expanded than other, equally common chains. An analysis that was carried out later associated 17,000 or so TCR beta sequences with HLA alleles at 0.05 false discovery rate.

The PCR made use of 60 Vbeta and 13 Jbeta primers. Sequencing was performed with immunoSEQ multiplex PCR; in TCRdb, only in-frame clones are kept and a portion is missing. The sample has about 110,000 clones; 82% are singletons. The chain uses TRBV4-2 and TRBJ1-5; D might be TRBD1 (5 bases). The specimen was PBMCs. This receptor was obtained from a woman in her late teens or twenties in good health and CMV-seronegative. For the CDR3, the DNA is TGTGCCAGCAGCCAAGGGGAGGGGTTGGGGCCCCAGCATTTT. Amino acid sequence: CASSQGEGLGPQHF.